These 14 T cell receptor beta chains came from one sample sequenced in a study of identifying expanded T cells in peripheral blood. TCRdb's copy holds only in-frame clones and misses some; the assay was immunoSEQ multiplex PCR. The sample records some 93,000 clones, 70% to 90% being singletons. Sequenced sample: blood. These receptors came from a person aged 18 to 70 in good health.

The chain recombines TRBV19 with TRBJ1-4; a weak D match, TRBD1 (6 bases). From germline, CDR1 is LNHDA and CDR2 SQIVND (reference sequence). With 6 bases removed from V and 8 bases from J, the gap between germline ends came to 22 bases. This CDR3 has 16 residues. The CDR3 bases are TGTGCCAGTAGCCGAGTGGGGGCGAGGGATCAAGAAAAACTGTTTTTT. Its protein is CASSRVGARDQEKLFF.

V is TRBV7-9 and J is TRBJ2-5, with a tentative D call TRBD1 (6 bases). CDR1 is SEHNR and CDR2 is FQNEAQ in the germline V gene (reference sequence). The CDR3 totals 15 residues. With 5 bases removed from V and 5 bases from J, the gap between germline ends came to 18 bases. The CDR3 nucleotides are TGTGCCAGCAGCGAGGGGGACAAACCGTTCGAGACCCAGTACTTC. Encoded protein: CASSEGDKPFETQYF.

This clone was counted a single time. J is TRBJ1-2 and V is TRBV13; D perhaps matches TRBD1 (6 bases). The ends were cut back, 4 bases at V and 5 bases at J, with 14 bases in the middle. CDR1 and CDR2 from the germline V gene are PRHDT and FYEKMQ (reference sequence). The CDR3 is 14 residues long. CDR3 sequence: CASSSHRQEYGYTF. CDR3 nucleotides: TGTGCCAGCAGCTCCCACCGACAGGAGTATGGCTACACCTTC.

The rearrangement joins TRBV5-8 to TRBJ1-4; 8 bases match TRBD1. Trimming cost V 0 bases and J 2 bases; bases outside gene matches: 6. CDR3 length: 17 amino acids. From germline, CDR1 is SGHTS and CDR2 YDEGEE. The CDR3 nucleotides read TGTGCCAGCAGCTTGGAGACAGGGGCGGTGACTAATGAAAAACTGTTTTTT. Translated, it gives CASSLETGAVTNEKLFF.

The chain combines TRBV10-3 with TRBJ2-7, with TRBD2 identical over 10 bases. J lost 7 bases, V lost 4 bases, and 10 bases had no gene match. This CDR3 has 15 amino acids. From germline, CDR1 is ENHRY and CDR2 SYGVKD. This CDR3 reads CAISVTSGAASEQYF. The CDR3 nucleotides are TGTGCCATCAGTGTAACTAGCGGGGCGGCCTCAGAGCAGTACTTC.

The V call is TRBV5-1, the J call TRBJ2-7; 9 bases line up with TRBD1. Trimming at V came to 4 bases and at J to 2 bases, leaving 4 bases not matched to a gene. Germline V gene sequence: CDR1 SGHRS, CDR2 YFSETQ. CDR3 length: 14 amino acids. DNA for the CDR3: TGCGCCAGCAGCCAGGGACAGGGAACCTACGAGCAGTACTTC. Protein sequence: CASSQGQGTYEQYF.

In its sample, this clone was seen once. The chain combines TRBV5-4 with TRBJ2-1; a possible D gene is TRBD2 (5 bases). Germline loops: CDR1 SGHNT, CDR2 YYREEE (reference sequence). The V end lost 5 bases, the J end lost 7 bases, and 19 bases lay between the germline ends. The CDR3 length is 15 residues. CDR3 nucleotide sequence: TGTGCCAGCAGTCCCGTTGGGGATGCGGGTAATGAGCAGTTCTTC. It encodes CASSPVGDAGNEQFF.

The CDR3 nucleotides read TGTGCCAGCAGTGACACGCCTCCGGGACAGGGGGAATCCCTCCACTTT. This gives the protein CASSDTPPGQGESLHF. The chain uses TRBV6-1 and TRBJ1-6; 11 bases match TRBD1. Germline trimming cut 3 bases from V and 14 bases from J; bases unmatched to any gene: 12. The CDR3 consists of 16 residues. From germline, CDR1 is MNHNS and CDR2 SASEGT.

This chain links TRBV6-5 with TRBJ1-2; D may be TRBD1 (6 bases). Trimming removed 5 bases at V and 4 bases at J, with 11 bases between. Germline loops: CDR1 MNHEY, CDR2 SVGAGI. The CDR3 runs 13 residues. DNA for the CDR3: TGTGCCAGCAGTACAACAGGGCCCTATGGCTACACCTTC. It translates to CASSTTGPYGYTF.

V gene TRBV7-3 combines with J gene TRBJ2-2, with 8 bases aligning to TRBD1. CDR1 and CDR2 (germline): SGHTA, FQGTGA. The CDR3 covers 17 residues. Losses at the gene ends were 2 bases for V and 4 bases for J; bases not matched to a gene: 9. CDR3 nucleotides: TGTGCCAGCAGCTTACAACCGGGACAGGTGCCCACCGGGGAGCTGTTTTTT. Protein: CASSLQPGQVPTGELFF.

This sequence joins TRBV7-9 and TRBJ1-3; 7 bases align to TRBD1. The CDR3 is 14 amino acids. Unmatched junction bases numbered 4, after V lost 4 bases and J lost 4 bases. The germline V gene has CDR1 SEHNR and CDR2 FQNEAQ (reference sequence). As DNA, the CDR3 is TGTGCCAGCAGCTCGACAGGGCTAGGAAACACCATATATTTT. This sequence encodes CASSSTGLGNTIYF.

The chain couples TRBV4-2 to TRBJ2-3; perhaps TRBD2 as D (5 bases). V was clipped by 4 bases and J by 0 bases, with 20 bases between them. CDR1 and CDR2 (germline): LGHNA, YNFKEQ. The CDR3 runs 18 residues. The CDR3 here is CASSRDVSAGSSTDTQYF. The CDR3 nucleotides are TGTGCCAGCAGCCGAGACGTCAGCGCGGGTTCTAGCACAGATACGCAGTATTTT.

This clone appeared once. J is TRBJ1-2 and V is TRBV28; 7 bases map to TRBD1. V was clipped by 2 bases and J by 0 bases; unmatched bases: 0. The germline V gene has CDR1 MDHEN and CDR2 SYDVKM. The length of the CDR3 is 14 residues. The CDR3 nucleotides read TGTGCCAGCAGTTTACAGGGGGCTAACTATGGCTACACCTTC. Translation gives CASSLQGANYGYTF.

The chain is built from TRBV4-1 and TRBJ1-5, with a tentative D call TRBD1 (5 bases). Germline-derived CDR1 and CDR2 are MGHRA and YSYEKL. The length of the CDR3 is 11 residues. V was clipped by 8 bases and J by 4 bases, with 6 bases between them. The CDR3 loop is CASGGNQPQHF. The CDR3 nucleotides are TGCGCCAGCGGGGGGAATCAGCCCCAGCATTTT.